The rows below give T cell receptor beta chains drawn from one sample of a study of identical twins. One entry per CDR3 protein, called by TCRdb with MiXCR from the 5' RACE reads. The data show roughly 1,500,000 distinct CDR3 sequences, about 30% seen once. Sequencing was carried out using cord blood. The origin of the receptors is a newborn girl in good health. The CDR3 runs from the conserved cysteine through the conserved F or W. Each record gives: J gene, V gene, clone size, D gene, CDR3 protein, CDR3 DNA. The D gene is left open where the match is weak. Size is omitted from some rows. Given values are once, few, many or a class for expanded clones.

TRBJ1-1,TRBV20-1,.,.,CSANGLLNTEAFF,TGCAGTGCTAACGGACTATTGAACACTGAAGCTTTCTTT
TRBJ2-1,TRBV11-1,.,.,CASSRGGFIVNEQFF,TGTGCCAGCAGCCGAGGAGGGTTCATCGTCAATGAGCAGTTCTTC
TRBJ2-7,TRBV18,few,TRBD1,CASSPITGTAYEQYF,TGTGCCAGCTCACCGATTACCGGGACAGCTTACGAGCAGTACTTC
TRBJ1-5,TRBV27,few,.,CASSLRGMSYNQPQHF,TGTGCCAGCAGTTTACGGGGGATGAGTTACAATCAGCCCCAGCATTTT
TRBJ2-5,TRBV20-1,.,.,CSARRVGLQETQYF,TGCAGTGCTAGAAGGGTAGGCCTACAAGAGACCCAGTACTTC
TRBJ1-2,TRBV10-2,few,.,CASRRQEACTF,TGCGCCAGCAGAAGACAGGAAGCCTGCACCTTC
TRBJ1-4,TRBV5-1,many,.,CASSLDTTNEKLFF,TGCGCCAGCAGCTTGGACACAACTAATGAAAAACTGTTTTTT
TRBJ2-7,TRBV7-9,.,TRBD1,CASSLETGTGAYEQYF,TGTGCCAGCAGCTTAGAAACCGGGACAGGGGCCTACGAGCAGTACTTC
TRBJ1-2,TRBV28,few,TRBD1,CASSLYRQGGDGYTF,TGTGCCAGCAGTTTATATCGACAGGGGGGGGATGGCTACACCTTC
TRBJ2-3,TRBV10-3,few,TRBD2,CAISDSSGGATDTQYF,TGTGCCATCAGTGATTCTAGCGGGGGGGCCACCGATACGCAGTATTTT
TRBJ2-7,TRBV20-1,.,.,CSASLNRDVYF,TGCAGTGCTAGTTTAAACAGGGATGTGTACTTC
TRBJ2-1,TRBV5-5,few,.,CASESYGIYNEQFF,TGTGCCAGCGAGTCTTACGGGATTTACAATGAGCAGTTCTTC
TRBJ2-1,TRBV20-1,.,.,CSARAPYRLVTGQFLNEQFF,TGCAGTGCTAGAGCCCCATACCGACTAGTGACCGGCCAATTTCTCAATGAGCAGTTCTTC
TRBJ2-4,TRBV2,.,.,CASSEAGAQMAKNIQYF,TGTGCCAGCAGTGAAGCGGGAGCCCAGATGGCCAAAAACATTCAGTACTTC
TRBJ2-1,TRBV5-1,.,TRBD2,CASSFRLAGKHNEQFF,TGCGCCAGCAGCTTCCGGCTAGCGGGGAAGCACAATGAGCAGTTCTTC
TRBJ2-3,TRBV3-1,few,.,CASSQKNKGDTQYF,TGTGCCAGCAGCCAAAAAAACAAAGGGGATACGCAGTATTTT
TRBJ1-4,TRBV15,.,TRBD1,CATSRGTGGAELFF,TGTGCCACCAGCAGAGGGACAGGGGGCGCGGAACTGTTTTTT